These T cell receptor beta chains were read from a single sample in a study of T cell changes during pregnancy in multiple sclerosis. Produced via immunoSEQ multiplex PCR; TCRdb's table is partial and in-frame only. The sample has approximately 100,000 clones; 85% to 95% are singletons. Specimen: peripheral blood, collected before pregnancy. The receptors originated from a female donor with multiple sclerosis, enrolled in a pregnancy study. Both conserved end residues are part of each CDR3. The size entry is marked missing in some rows and otherwise reads once, few, many or a size class.

V gene	J gene	clone size	CDR3 protein
TRBV4-1	TRBJ2-1	-	CASSQDGDTFYNEQFF
TRBV7-3	TRBJ2-1	-	CASSPQTASYNEQFF
TRBV29-1	TRBJ1-2	-	CSVLYMGGSNYGYTF
TRBV28	TRBJ1-4	-	CASSYSPATNEKLFF
TRBV7-9	TRBJ2-7	-	CASSSGGQGYEQYF
TRBV5-1	TRBJ1-1	-	CASSLDRVEAFF
TRBV29-1	TRBJ2-7	-	CSVVRQGRRYEQYF
TRBV28	TRBJ2-3	-	CASSTTSGRSSTDTQYF
TRBV2	TRBJ2-7	-	CASSELIGASGKTYEQYF
TRBV7-9	TRBJ2-7	-	CASSKTGLLDEQYF
TRBV29-1	TRBJ2-7	once	CSGVIDRVTQEQYF
TRBV2	TRBJ2-5	-	CASKASVEGETQYF
TRBV6-8	TRBJ2-7	-	CASSYSRLAGGSYEQYF
TRBV30	TRBJ1-1	-	CAWSVRLPNTEAFF
TRBV10-2	TRBJ2-5	-	CASRMEGRGGIETQYF
TRBV10-2	TRBJ2-7	-	CASSPTSDEQYF
TRBV28	TRBJ2-7	-	CASSSRLGAEQYF
TRBV5-1	TRBJ2-7	-	CASSLERQGPGYEQYF
TRBV4-1	TRBJ2-1	-	CASSQGRRASYNEQFF
TRBV5-5	TRBJ2-7	-	CASSLDTSYEQYF
TRBV9	TRBJ1-1	-	CASSAYRGGRTEAFF
TRBV7-3	TRBJ1-2	-	CASSLIPQGWRGTSLYGYTF
TRBV5-6	TRBJ2-1	-	CASRRTSGSFNEQFF
TRBV5-4	TRBJ2-5	-	CASSLPQVSQETQYF
TRBV19	TRBJ2-7	-	CASSIDQTYEQYF
TRBV19	TRBJ2-1	-	CASSRTSGLNEQFF
TRBV6-1	TRBJ2-7	-	CASSEGDRWGTGPPLSYEQYF
TRBV9	TRBJ2-1	-	CASSPAGDPYNEQFF
TRBV14	TRBJ1-1	-	CASSRNRGRGGTEAFF
TRBV19	TRBJ1-5	-	CASSKRQGRGNQPQHF
TRBV5-6	TRBJ2-6	-	CASSSAGWGDSGANVLTF
TRBV27	TRBJ2-7	-	CASTRQGSYEQYF
TRBV30	TRBJ1-5	-	CAWTGGANQPQHF
TRBV4-3	TRBJ1-5	-	CASSQDRQGGQPQHF
TRBV10-2	TRBJ1-5	-	CASSQAQQGPESPNQPQHF
TRBV6-1	TRBJ2-7	once	CASSEGGDADEQYF
TRBV5-6	TRBJ2-1	-	CASSSISSGTYNEQFF
TRBV10-3	TRBJ1-3	-	CAISDSNRPNSGNTIYF
TRBV11-2	TRBJ2-2	-	CASSLFGLVGFRELFF
TRBV5-4	TRBJ2-7	-	CASSTGINYEQYF
TRBV5-1	TRBJ2-1	-	CASSLDWTRTNEQFF
TRBV5-4	TRBJ2-3	-	CASRSGQVSTDTQYF
TRBV19	TRBJ2-1	-	CASSIGRSSEQFF
TRBV5-4	TRBJ2-5	-	CASSSLMTGAKETQYF
TRBV11-2	TRBJ2-7	-	CASSSGLAVRGEQYF
TRBV19	TRBJ2-7	-	CASSSQGGSYEQYF
TRBV6-6	TRBJ1-5	-	CASSLKQGSGQPQHF
TRBV4-2	TRBJ2-3	-	CASSQDRQGARDTQYF
TRBV30	TRBJ2-3	-	CAWSVGGTQYF